This T cell receptor (beta chain) comes out of a study of T cells after posttransplantation cyclophosphamide. Study-wide findings and caveats: Later blood repertoires were often dominated by clones from the donor CD8+ memory compartment. Tissue-infiltrating T cells from skin or gut overlapped little with blood T cells.

This clone was found many times. Its antigen is not known. V was clipped by 5 bases and J by 2 bases; unmatched bases: 12. The germline V gene has CDR1 SEHNR and CDR2 FQNEAQ (reference sequence). The CDR3 loop spans 16 amino acids. The protocol was immunoSEQ multiplex PCR, while the TCRdb copy is restricted to in-frame clones and leaves out a portion. Recorded here are fewer than 2,000 clones, none singletons. Busulfan-fludarabine conditioning, marrow transplant, and cyclophosphamide on days +3 and +4 were administered. The sequence was collected from a female patient aged 60 or older who received an allogeneic stem cell transplant from a related donor and was CMV-positive. Some T cells could come from the graft donor. The source was PBMCs, collected roughly 33 days after allogeneic stem cell transplant with posttransplant cyclophosphamide. The V and J genes are TRBV7-9 and TRBJ2-7; 7 bases are shared with TRBD2. The CDR3 loop reads CASSPPWRAGPYEQYF. In DNA, the CDR3 is TGTGCCAGCAGCCCCCCTTGGCGAGCGGGGCCCTACGAGCAGTACTTC.